These T cell receptor beta chains were read from a single sample in a study of beta chain features in type 1 diabetes. Generated by immunoSEQ multiplex PCR, the TCRdb table keeps only in-frame clones and is missing some. The table has about 16,000 clones, 70% seen once; the top ten hold 0.79%. Sequenced sample: stem cell memory CD4+ T cells from blood. The source is a man between 25 and 39 years old with type 1 diabetes. Each CDR3 is given with its conserved first and last residue. The D gene is left open where the match is weak. Only part of the rows carry a size: once, few, many, or a class if the clone is expanded.

CDR3 length: 18; clone size: -; J gene: TRBJ2-3; V gene: TRBV7-2; D gene: TRBD2; CDR3 protein: CASWVAGGPRVSADTQYF; CDR3 DNA: TGTGCCAGCTGGGTAGCGGGGGGGCCTAGAGTGTCGGCAGATACGCAGTATTTT
CDR3 length: 17; clone size: -; J gene: TRBJ2-3; V gene: TRBV15; D gene: -; CDR3 protein: CATSRDLRGYGTDTQYF; CDR3 DNA: TGTGCCACCAGCAGAGATCTCCGGGGTTACGGCACAGATACGCAGTATTTT
CDR3 length: 15; clone size: -; J gene: TRBJ1-6; V gene: TRBV15; D gene: -; CDR3 protein: CATSRPLIRGSPLHF; CDR3 DNA: TGTGCCACCAGCAGACCTCTCATCCGGGGGTCACCCCTCCACTTT
CDR3 length: 18; clone size: few; J gene: TRBJ2-5; V gene: TRBV23-1; D gene: TRBD2; CDR3 protein: CASSQSEERGGTGETQYF; CDR3 DNA: TGCGCCAGCAGTCAATCGGAGGAGCGGGGGGGCACAGGGGAGACCCAGTACTTC
CDR3 length: 9; clone size: few; J gene: TRBJ1-5; V gene: TRBV12-5; D gene: -; CDR3 protein: CASGLPQHF; CDR3 DNA: TGTGCTAGTGGCCTGCCCCAGCATTTT
CDR3 length: 13; clone size: -; J gene: TRBJ2-5; V gene: TRBV9; D gene: -; CDR3 protein: CASSVATRETQYF; CDR3 DNA: TGTGCCAGCAGCGTAGCGACAAGAGAGACCCAGTACTTC
CDR3 length: 16; clone size: -; J gene: TRBJ2-7; V gene: TRBV27; D gene: -; CDR3 protein: CASSLYRGLGIREQYF; CDR3 DNA: TGTGCCAGCAGTTTATATCGTGGACTGGGAATTCGGGAGCAGTACTTC
CDR3 length: 14; clone size: -; J gene: TRBJ1-4; V gene: TRBV7-9; D gene: TRBD1; CDR3 protein: CASSMGQGLEKLFF; CDR3 DNA: TGTGCCAGCAGCATGGGACAGGGCTTAGAAAAACTGTTTTTT
CDR3 length: 13; clone size: few; J gene: TRBJ1-4; V gene: TRBV6-5; D gene: -; CDR3 protein: CASSYGRTEKLFF; CDR3 DNA: TGTGCCAGCAGTTACGGGAGGACCGAAAAACTGTTTTTT
CDR3 length: 17; clone size: -; J gene: TRBJ1-1; V gene: TRBV5-4; D gene: -; CDR3 protein: CASSSPGGPHMNTEAFF; CDR3 DNA: TGTGCCAGCAGCTCGCCGGGAGGCCCCCACATGAACACTGAAGCTTTCTTT
CDR3 length: 14; clone size: -; J gene: TRBJ1-2; V gene: TRBV25-1; D gene: -; CDR3 protein: CASSAAGIDDGYTF; CDR3 DNA: TGTGCCAGCAGTGCCGCAGGGATAGACGATGGCTACACCTTC
CDR3 length: 18; clone size: once; J gene: TRBJ2-7; V gene: TRBV9; D gene: TRBD1; CDR3 protein: CASSVAPMTRTGDYEQYF; CDR3 DNA: TGTGCCAGCAGCGTAGCTCCCATGACGCGGACAGGGGACTACGAGCAGTACTTC
CDR3 length: 13; clone size: few; J gene: TRBJ2-1; V gene: TRBV7-7; D gene: -; CDR3 protein: CASSLRGSNEQFF; CDR3 DNA: TGTGCTAGCAGCTTACGGGGTAGTAATGAGCAGTTCTTC
CDR3 length: 16; clone size: -; J gene: TRBJ2-3; V gene: TRBV2; D gene: TRBD2; CDR3 protein: CASSEWGGSVQDTQYF; CDR3 DNA: TGTGCCAGCAGTGAATGGGGGGGTTCGGTCCAGGATACGCAGTATTTT
CDR3 length: 12; clone size: -; J gene: TRBJ1-1; V gene: TRBV10-3; D gene: TRBD1; CDR3 protein: CATTGDSTEAFF; CDR3 DNA: TGTGCCACTACAGGGGATAGCACTGAAGCTTTCTTT
CDR3 length: 15; clone size: -; J gene: TRBJ1-2; V gene: TRBV6-5; D gene: -; CDR3 protein: CASSYNLGRNYGYTF; CDR3 DNA: TGTGCCAGCAGTTATAATCTCGGTCGGAACTATGGCTACACCTTC
CDR3 length: 14; clone size: medium-sized; J gene: TRBJ2-1; V gene: TRBV28; D gene: TRBD1; CDR3 protein: CASIEAGTGNEQFF; CDR3 DNA: TGTGCCAGCATAGAGGCCGGGACAGGCAATGAGCAGTTCTTC
CDR3 length: 13; clone size: few; J gene: TRBJ2-1; V gene: TRBV11-2; D gene: TRBD1; CDR3 protein: CASSPPGQFKQFF; CDR3 DNA: TGTGCCAGCAGCCCGCCGGGACAGTTTAAGCAGTTCTTC
CDR3 length: 13; clone size: few; J gene: TRBJ2-3; V gene: TRBV6-5; D gene: -; CDR3 protein: CASSREVADTQYF; CDR3 DNA: TGTGCCAGCAGTAGAGAAGTCGCAGATACGCAGTATTTT
CDR3 length: 13; clone size: -; J gene: TRBJ2-6; V gene: TRBV2; D gene: -; CDR3 protein: CASSLSGANVLTF; CDR3 DNA: TGTGCCAGCAGTCTTTCTGGGGCCAACGTCCTGACTTTC